Listed below are T cell receptor beta chains from one sample, sequenced in a study of blood T cell repertoires in COVID-19. The assay was immunoSEQ multiplex PCR, and TCRdb's table has in-frame clones only and misses some. This table has roughly 190,000 clones, around 83% appearing once. The sample was peripheral blood. These TCRs come from a woman of 80 years or more in a cohort sampled during active or convalescent COVID-19. Each CDR3 is given with its conserved first and last residue. The order of the fields is D gene, clone size, V gene, J gene, CDR3 DNA, CDR3 protein. A D gene is named only where the DNA matches it firmly. Clone size is not always given. Where it is, it says once, few, many or a class for expanded clones.

TRBD1	.	TRBV4-3	TRBJ1-2	TGCGCCAGCAGCCAGGACAGGGAAGGCGGCAGCGGCTACACCTTC	CASSQDREGGSGYTF
.	once	TRBV19	TRBJ1-3	TGTGCCAGTAGTTTCCCAGGGATTTTCTCTGGAAACACCATATATTTT	CASSFPGIFSGNTIYF
.	.	TRBV15	TRBJ2-2	TGTGCCACCAGCAGACCCCCCAGGCAGTCCCCCCGAACCGGGGAGCTGTTTTTT	CATSRPPRQSPRTGELFF
.	.	TRBV9	TRBJ1-3	TGTGCCAGCAGCGATACTGGAAACACCATATATTTT	CASSDTGNTIYF
.	.	TRBV12-5	TRBJ2-1	TGTGCTAGTGGATCAGGGGAGATGGTAAATGAGCAGTTCTTC	CASGSGEMVNEQFF
.	.	TRBV30	TRBJ1-5	TGTGCCTGGAGTGTAAACAGCTATAATCAGCCCCAGCATTTT	CAWSVNSYNQPQHF
.	.	TRBV5-1	TRBJ2-3	TGCGCCAGCAGCTCCGGGACTTGGCTTTCTACAGATACGCAGTATTTT	CASSSGTWLSTDTQYF
TRBD1	once	TRBV15	TRBJ2-1	TGTGCCACCAGCAGAGACGTCTCCAGAGGGACAGGGGGAATGGGTGAGCAGTTCTTC	CATSRDVSRGTGGMGEQFF
.	few	TRBV28	TRBJ1-2	TGTGCCAGCAGTTTCGGGTATGGCTACACCTTC	CASSFGYGYTF
TRBD1	.	TRBV28	TRBJ1-5	TGTGCCAGCAGTTCCTGGACAGGAAAAAATCAGCCCCAGCATTTT	CASSSWTGKNQPQHF
TRBD1	.	TRBV4-3	TRBJ1-2	TGCGCCAGCAGCCTAGCCAGACAGGGCCTGAGCTATGGCTACACCTTC	CASSLARQGLSYGYTF
.	.	TRBV12-5	TRBJ1-1	TGTGCTAGTGGTTTCCAAACAGCAACTGAAGCTTTCTTT	CASGFQTATEAFF
.	.	TRBV11-2	TRBJ1-2	TGTGCCAGCAGCCTTTCCAGGGAAGGCGGCTACACCTTC	CASSLSREGGYTF
.	.	TRBV11-3	TRBJ2-3	TGTGCCAGCAGCTTAGGTTGGCGGTCCACAGATACGCAGTATTTT	CASSLGWRSTDTQYF
.	few	TRBV3-1/TRBV3-2	TRBJ1-5	TGTGCCAGCAGCCAAGGCGAACAGCCCCAGCATTTT	CASSQGEQPQHF
.	.	TRBV28	TRBJ2-6	TGTGCCAGCAGTTTTCGGGGGTACGGCGCTGGGGCCAACGTCCTGACTTTC	CASSFRGYGAGANVLTF
TRBD1	once	TRBV11-2	TRBJ1-2	TGTGCCAGCAGCTTAGTCAGGGGGACCTATGGCTACACCTTC	CASSLVRGTYGYTF
.	.	TRBV10-3	TRBJ2-7	TGTGCCATCAGTGGAAAGGGGGTTCCTTCCTACGAGCAGTACTTC	CAISGKGVPSYEQYF
.	.	TRBV21-1	TRBJ1-5	TGTGCCTACCACCGTCGGGGGTCTAACAATCAGCCCCAGCATTTT	CAYHRRGSNNQPQHF
TRBD1	.	TRBV7-7	TRBJ2-5	TGTGCCAGCAGCCTACTTCGGGACAGCTTTAGGGAGACCCAGTACTTC	CASSLLRDSFRETQYF
TRBD1	.	TRBV5-1	TRBJ1-1	TGCGCCAGCAGCTTGGGCCGCAGGGGGACTGAAGCTTTCTTT	CASSLGRRGTEAFF
TRBD1	.	TRBV27	TRBJ1-1	TGTGCCAGCAGTAGCCAAACAGGGGAGGCTTTCTTT	CASSSQTGEAFF
.	.	TRBV7-6	TRBJ1-1	TGTGCCAGCAGCTTTCGCCAGGGATTGAACACTGAAGCTTTCTTT	CASSFRQGLNTEAFF
.	.	TRBV12-3/TRBV12-4	TRBJ1-1	TGTGCCAGCAGTTTTTGGGCCACTGAAGCTTTCTTT	CASSFWATEAFF
TRBD2	.	TRBV5-1	TRBJ2-5	TGCGCCAGCAGCTTGTCCCATACTAGCGGGAGGGCCCAAGAGACCCAGTACTTC	CASSLSHTSGRAQETQYF
.	.	TRBV30	TRBJ1-1	TGTGCCTGGATCGGGGGGCGCATGAACACTGAAGCTTTCTTT	CAWIGGRMNTEAFF
.	.	TRBV30	TRBJ2-5	TGTGCCTGGAGTGTGGTAGCGCAAGAGACCCAGTACTTC	CAWSVVAQETQYF
.	once	TRBV19	TRBJ1-2	TGTGCCGCTACAGGGTTTACGGGCTATGGCTACACCTTC	CAATGFTGYGYTF
TRBD2	.	TRBV12-3/TRBV12-4	TRBJ2-1	TGTGCCAGCACGGGAGGTCCATACAATGAGCAGTTCTTC	CASTGGPYNEQFF
.	.	TRBV30	TRBJ1-5	TGTGCCTGGAGTGTAGGGGATGTTCAGCCCCAGCATTTT	CAWSVGDVQPQHF
.	.	TRBV10-1	TRBJ2-3	TGCGCCAGCAGTGAGGCGGGGGCCTCCCTCGACACAGATACGCAGTATTTT	CASSEAGASLDTDTQYF
TRBD1	.	TRBV19	TRBJ1-2	TGTGCCAGTAGGGGACAGGGGTATGGCTACACCTTC	CASRGQGYGYTF
TRBD1	.	TRBV11-3	TRBJ1-6	TGTGCCAGCAGCATCGCGGACAGGGTATTTGATTCACCCCTCCACTTT	CASSIADRVFDSPLHF
.	.	TRBV27	TRBJ1-1	TGTGCCAGCAGTTTGATCGCAGGGCGGGCTTTCTTT	CASSLIAGRAFF
.	once	TRBV28	TRBJ2-7	TGTGCCAGCAACACAGCCCTCTCCTACGAGCAGTACTTC	CASNTALSYEQYF
.	.	TRBV10-1	TRBJ1-1	TGCGCCAGCAGTGAGGGAGGGATAACTGAAGCTTTCTTT	CASSEGGITEAFF
.	.	TRBV6-5	TRBJ2-5	TGTGCCAGCAGCGCAAACAGGGTTGAGACCCAGTACTTC	CASSANRVETQYF
TRBD2	.	TRBV7-6	TRBJ2-3	TGTGCCAGCAGCTTAATGATAGCGGGGGGGCCCATAGATACGCAGTATTTT	CASSLMIAGGPIDTQYF
TRBD1	.	TRBV29-1	TRBJ1-1	TGCAGCGTTAGGGACAGGGACACTGAAGCTTTCTTT	CSVRDRDTEAFF
TRBD2	once	TRBV10-2	TRBJ2-3	TGCGCCAGCAGGGGGACTAGCGGGGGTAGAGAAACTAGCACAGATACGCAGTATTTT	CASRGTSGGRETSTDTQYF
TRBD1	.	TRBV28	TRBJ2-6	TGTGCCAGCATGTCTGAGCGGGACAGGGTAACTGGGGCCAACGTCCTGACTTTC	CASMSERDRVTGANVLTF
TRBD2	.	TRBV29-1	TRBJ2-5	TGCAGCGTTGAGTTGCGGGAGAGGAAATGGGTCCAAGAGACCCAGTACTTC	CSVELRERKWVQETQYF
.	.	TRBV5-1	TRBJ1-3	TGCGCCAGCAGCTTGGCTCCCGCGGGGCCCTCCGGAAACACCATATATTTT	CASSLAPAGPSGNTIYF
.	.	TRBV15	TRBJ1-2	TGTGCCACCAGCAGAGGACAGGCCCAACGAAGAGAAAACACCTTC	CATSRGQAQRRENTF
.	few	TRBV7-9	TRBJ2-5	TGTGCCAGCAGCTTCGACCGGGTCGGGACCCAGTACTTC	CASSFDRVGTQYF
TRBD1	.	TRBV7-9	TRBJ2-2	TGTGCCAGCACGACCGGGACAGGGGACACCGGGGAGCTGTTTTTT	CASTTGTGDTGELFF
.	.	TRBV7-8	TRBJ2-7	TGTGCCAGCAGCTTAAAACGGGTGGCAGGGGTAACCTACGAGCAGTACTTC	CASSLKRVAGVTYEQYF
TRBD2	.	TRBV3-1/TRBV3-2	TRBJ2-1	TGTGCCAGCAGCCGTAGCGGGAGTCATTCATACAATGAGCAGTTCTTC	CASSRSGSHSYNEQFF
TRBD2	.	TRBV28	TRBJ2-7	TGTGCCAGCAGGGAAGGGACGGGGGGTCTCTCCTACGAGCAGTACTTC	CASREGTGGLSYEQYF
.	.	TRBV7-9	TRBJ1-1	TGTGCCAGCAGCTTGGACATGAACACTGAAGCTTTCTTT	CASSLDMNTEAFF
TRBD1	.	TRBV25-1	TRBJ1-1	TGTGCCAGCAGCCGACAGGGGAACACTGAAGCTTTCTTT	CASSRQGNTEAFF
TRBD2	.	TRBV24-1	TRBJ2-1	TGTGCCACCAGTGACCTAGCGGGAGGCAACAATGAGCAGTTCTTC	CATSDLAGGNNEQFF
.	.	TRBV15	TRBJ1-4	TGTGCCACCAGCAAAACGGGACATCCAACTAATGAAAAACTGTTTTTT	CATSKTGHPTNEKLFF